A selection of T cell receptor beta chains follows, all from one sample in a study of Ad26.COV2.S vaccination and SARS-CoV-2 variants. Here immunoSEQ multiplex PCR was the method, and the copy in TCRdb shows in-frame clones only, minus some. The table includes 200,000 to 300,000 clones, 88% detected once. The starting material was peripheral blood, obtained in a trial of Ad26.COV2.S vaccine versus placebo. The receptors come from a person aged 18-65 years who received the Ad26.COV2.S COVID-19 vaccine or a placebo. Both conserved end residues are part of each CDR3. D genes are given only for firm matches. Rows give clone size only sometimes, using once, few, many, or a class for an expanded clone.

size | D | J | V | CDR3 | DNA
NA | TRBD1 | TRBJ1-2 | TRBV27 | CASSFGQGAYTF | TGTGCCAGCAGTTTCGGCCAGGGGGCGTACACCTTC
NA | NA | TRBJ2-3 | TRBV30 | CAWRDRRFSTDTQYF | TGTGCCTGGAGAGACAGAAGATTTAGCACAGATACGCAGTATTTT
NA | TRBD2 | TRBJ2-7 | TRBV9 | CASSVGTSGSYEQYF | TGTGCCAGCAGCGTAGGGACTAGCGGGAGTTACGAGCAGTACTTC
NA | TRBD1 | TRBJ1-5 | TRBV10-3 | CAISEGRGSNQPQHF | TGTGCCATCAGTGAGGGCAGGGGGAGCAATCAGCCCCAGCATTTT
NA | TRBD1 | TRBJ2-7 | TRBV27 | CASSRPTGQGHEQYF | TGTGCCAGCAGTCGACCCACCGGACAGGGCCACGAGCAGTACTTC
NA | TRBD1 | TRBJ1-3 | TRBV19 | CASSIKTGAGNTIYF | TGTGCCAGTAGTATAAAAACAGGGGCTGGAAACACCATATATTTT
NA | NA | TRBJ1-5 | TRBV27 | CASSLSFGISQPQHF | TGTGCCAGCAGTTTATCGTTCGGGATCAGCCAGCCCCAGCATTTT
NA | NA | TRBJ1-2 | TRBV6-5 | CASSRTENYGYTF | TGTGCCAGCAGTCGGACAGAGAACTATGGCTACACCTTC
once | NA | TRBJ2-3 | TRBV28 | CASSLRVSSTDTQYF | TGTGCCAGCAGTTTAAGAGTGTCTAGCACAGATACGCAGTATTTT
NA | TRBD2 | TRBJ2-7 | TRBV6-1 | CASSEAGGASYEQYF | TGTGCCAGCAGTGAAGCGGGAGGGGCTTCCTACGAGCAGTACTTC
NA | NA | TRBJ1-4 | TRBV19 | CASSIDVRGGEKLFF | TGTGCCAGTAGTATAGATGTCCGGGGAGGTGAAAAACTGTTTTTT
NA | TRBD2 | TRBJ2-1 | TRBV5-6 | CASSLVPSGPSYNEQFF | TGTGCCAGCAGCTTGGTCCCTAGCGGACCCTCCTACAATGAGCAGTTCTTC
NA | NA | TRBJ2-1 | TRBV7-8 | CASSPVGTSYNEQFF | TGTGCCAGCAGCCCCGTCGGAACTAGTTACAATGAGCAGTTCTTC
NA | NA | TRBJ2-1 | TRBV5-5 | CASSFRSSSYNEQFF | TGTGCCAGCAGCTTCCGCTCAAGCTCCTACAATGAGCAGTTCTTC
NA | NA | TRBJ2-6 | TRBV3-1/TRBV3-2 | CASSQERISGANVLTF | TGTGCCAGCAGCCAAGAGAGGATCTCTGGGGCCAACGTCCTGACTTTC
NA | TRBD1 | TRBJ1-5 | TRBV20-1 | CSASQGGSNQPQHF | TGCAGTGCTAGTCAGGGGGGTAGCAATCAGCCCCAGCATTTT
NA | NA | TRBJ1-5 | TRBV12-3/TRBV12-4 | CASSRPPQPQHF | TGTGCCAGCAGCCGCCCACCGCAGCCCCAGCATTTT
NA | NA | TRBJ2-6 | TRBV7-2 | CASSTIGGTGANVLTF | TGTGCCAGCAGCACAATCGGGGGCACTGGGGCCAACGTCCTGACTTTC
NA | TRBD1 | TRBJ1-1 | TRBV10-3 | CAAKQDRVGNTEAFF | TGTGCCGCTAAACAGGACAGGGTGGGGAACACTGAAGCTTTCTTT
NA | NA | TRBJ1-3 | TRBV7-2 | CASSLDSAGLGNTIYF | TGTGCCAGCAGCTTAGACTCGGCAGGGCTAGGAAACACCATATATTTT
NA | NA | TRBJ2-5 | TRBV6-6 | CASSYSVTEETQYF | TGTGCCAGCAGTTACTCTGTGACAGAAGAGACCCAGTACTTC
few | TRBD2 | TRBJ2-3 | TRBV7-9 | CASSLFSSGSTDTQYF | TGTGCCAGCAGCTTATTCTCTAGCGGTAGCACAGATACGCAGTATTTT